The next 21 T cell receptor beta chains were all read from a single sample in a study of blood T cells in healthy people across ages. A sample-barcoded 5' primer and a J-beta primer mix were used in a second PCR of about 6 to 11 cycles. Using its own MiXCR run on the 5' RACE reads, TCRdb lists one record per CDR3 protein. Among 650,000 to 1,000,000 distinct CDR3 sequences listed, about 45% were seen once. The sample was blood. Source of these receptors: a man at least 80 years old in good health.

This clonotype appeared a few times. V gene TRBV7-2 combines with J gene TRBJ2-3, with 9 nucleotides matching TRBD2. Germline CDR1 SGHTA, CDR2 FQGNSA. The CDR3 is made up of 15 amino acids. Trimming cost V 5 bases and J 4 bases; bases outside gene matches: 7. This chain's CDR3 is CASSLLGTSSDTQYF. The CDR3 nucleotides are TGTGCCAGCAGCCTGCTGGGGACTAGCTCAGATACGCAGTATTTT.

J is TRBJ2-4 and V is TRBV13; D call uncertain. V shed 5 bases and J shed 7 bases, with 15 bases lying between them. The CDR3 has 14 amino acids. Germline values: CDR1 PRHDT, CDR2 FYEKMQ (reference sequence). The CDR3 loop is CASSPSRWTNIQYF. CDR3 nucleotides: TGTGCCAGCAGCCCCTCAAGGTGGACGAACATTCAGTACTTC.

This clonotype was counted a single time. The chain is built from TRBV29-1 and TRBJ2-5, with unresolved D. The CDR3 has 12 residues. The V gene's germline CDR1 is SQVTM and CDR2 ANQGSEA. The V gene lost 4 bases and the J gene lost 9 bases, with 15 bases spanning the gap. The CDR3, as DNA: TGCAGCGTTGTCCCCCCGGGTGTGTCCCAGTACTTC. Translation: CSVVPPGVSQYF.

The CDR3 protein is CSARGQDFYNEQFF. CDR3 bases: TGCAGTGCTAGAGGACAGGACTTCTACAATGAGCAGTTCTTC. V and J are TRBV20-1 and TRBJ2-1; a possible D gene is TRBD1 (6 bases). Trimming cost V 1 base and J 3 bases, with 10 bases left between them. Germline V gives CDR1 DFQATT, CDR2 SNEGSKA (reference sequence). The CDR3 covers 14 residues.

The table lists this clonotype with many counts. This chain joins TRBV7-2 and TRBJ1-2; D gene unclear. The CDR3 consists of 14 residues. V dropped 5 bases and J dropped 0 bases, with 10 bases sitting between them. Germline CDR1 is SGHTA and CDR2 is FQGNSA. The CDR3 loop is CASSPGPSNYGYTF. Here the CDR3 DNA reads TGTGCCAGCAGCCCTGGCCCCTCTAACTATGGCTACACCTTC.

In its sample, this clonotype was seen a few times. The J gene is TRBJ2-6, the V gene TRBV15; D remains unclear. The CDR3 runs to 14 residues. CDR1 LNHNV and CDR2 YYDKDF come from the germline V gene (reference sequence). The V and J ends lost 6 bases and 0 bases respectively, with 6 bases between them. CDR3 DNA sequence: TGTGCCACCAGGGCCCCCTCTGGGGCCAACGTCCTGACTTTC. As protein: CATRAPSGANVLTF.

This CDR3 is CASGSVGTPHNEQFF. The CDR3 coding sequence is TGTGCCAGCGGCTCAGTTGGGACACCCCACAATGAGCAGTTCTTC. This chain links TRBV27 with TRBJ2-1; perhaps TRBD1 as D (6 bases). V dropped 8 bases and J dropped 5 bases, with 19 bases sitting between them. The CDR3 is 15 amino acids. Per germline, CDR1 MNHEY and CDR2 SMNVEV (reference sequence).

This chain joins TRBV14 and TRBJ1-2; 8 bases align to TRBD1. This CDR3 contains 15 residues. From germline, CDR1 is SGHDN and CDR2 FVKESK. V trimming: 0 bases; J trimming: 4 bases; junction bases outside the gene matches: 4. The CDR3 region is CASSQDPTGVYGYTF. CDR3 in DNA: TGTGCCAGCAGCCAAGATCCGACAGGGGTCTATGGCTACACCTTC.

The chain employs TRBV20-1 and TRBJ1-5; D is uncertain. Deletions cut 1 base from V and 7 bases from J, with 11 bases between. The CDR3 totals 13 residues. Germline-derived CDR1 and CDR2 are DFQATT and SNEGSKA (reference sequence). As DNA, the CDR3 is TGCAGTGCTAGAGGTGCAGGTAACCAGCCCCAGCATTTT. Its translation: CSARGAGNQPQHF.

This chain joins TRBV12-3 or TRBV12-4 and TRBJ2-3, with 8 bases lining up with TRBD1. The ends lost 3 bases at V and 3 bases at J; junction bases unmatched: 8. The CDR3 consists of 16 residues. Here the CDR3 reads CASSLLETGETDTQYF. DNA of the CDR3: TGTGCCAGCAGTTTGCTTGAGACAGGGGAGACAGATACGCAGTATTTT.

This clonotype was observed at least ten times. The rearrangement joins TRBV20-1 to TRBJ1-6; TRBD1 aligns across 10 bases. Germline V gene lookup returns CDR1 DFQATT and CDR2 SNEGSKA (reference sequence). CDR3 length: 13 residues. Trimming cost V 3 bases and J 8 bases; bases outside gene matches: 1. The CDR3 bases are TGCAGTGCTAGGGACAGGGGGGATTCACCCCTCCACTTT. This codes for CSARDRGDSPLHF.

Only a few counts were recorded for this clonotype. The chain is built from TRBV10-3 and TRBJ2-3; D is ambiguous. The V end lost 0 bases, the J end lost 0 bases, and 10 bases lay between the germline ends. The CDR3 totals 16 residues. Germline CDR1 is ENHRY and CDR2 is SYGVKD. This chain's CDR3 is CAISESKASSTDTQYF. CDR3 DNA: TGTGCCATCAGTGAGTCTAAGGCGTCTAGCACAGATACGCAGTATTTT.

This clonotype was seen a handful of times. The genes are TRBV18 and TRBJ2-5; TRBD2 matches 8 bases. CDR1 is KGHSH and CDR2 is LQKENI in the germline V gene. The CDR3 extends over 16 amino acids. Trimming took 3 bases from V and 1 from J; bases not matched to a gene: 7. This chain's CDR3 is CASSPAAGGVQETQYF. DNA for the CDR3: TGTGCCAGCTCACCGGCGGCGGGAGGTGTCCAAGAGACCCAGTACTTC.

This clonotype was observed a single time. This chain connects TRBV7-2 to TRBJ1-2; no reliable D call. The CDR3 sequence is 16 residues long. Trimming took off 1 base at V and 4 bases at J, with 16 bases between the two ends. Germline loops: CDR1 SGHTA, CDR2 FQGNSA. CDR3: CASSLVTQRETYGYTF. The CDR3, as DNA: TGTGCCAGCAGCTTAGTCACGCAGAGGGAGACCTATGGCTACACCTTC.

V usage is TRBV11-2 and J usage is TRBJ2-3; no clear D gene. This CDR3 has 12 residues. The V end lost 2 bases, the J end lost 8 bases, and 8 bases lay between the germline ends. The germline V gene encodes CDR1 SGHAT and CDR2 FQNNGV. The CDR3 is CASSLPRSTQYF. CDR3 nucleotides: TGTGCCAGCAGCTTACCGAGGTCTACGCAGTATTTT.

This clonotype has a count of ten or more. This may come from a read error, since a much larger clone is one base off. The V call is TRBV12-3 or TRBV12-4, the J call TRBJ2-1; D possibly corresponds to TRBD2 (5 bases). TRBJ2-7 explains the end of the DNA better; the J call may be wrong. The length of the CDR3 is 16 residues. The CDR3 sequence is CASSSPLAGSYNEQYF. CDR3 in DNA: TGTGCCAGCAGTTCCCCGCTAGCCGGCTCCTACAATGAGCAGTACTTC.

This clonotype was detected only a few times. The V call is TRBV18, the J call TRBJ2-5, with 7 positions matching TRBD1. The germline gives CDR1 KGHSH, CDR2 LQKENI. CDR3 length equals 14 residues. V gave up 3 bases and J gave up 11 bases; unmatched junction bases: 12. DNA for the CDR3: TGTGCCAGCTCACCCGACAGGGTGGACAATGAGCAGTACTTC. Its translation: CASSPDRVDNEQYF.

The chain joins TRBV12-3 or TRBV12-4 to TRBJ2-3; D remains unclear. The CDR3 extends over 15 amino acids. The V and J ends lost 5 bases and 4 bases respectively, with 16 bases between them. The CDR3 DNA reads as TGTGCCAGCAGTGACGACCGGCTGAGCGCAGATACGCAGTATTTT. Translation gives CASSDDRLSADTQYF.

The chain uses TRBV10-3 and TRBJ2-1, with 10 bases identical to TRBD2. V lost 7 bases, J lost 8 bases, and 8 bases stayed unmatched. The CDR3 consists of 14 residues. Germline V gene lookup returns CDR1 ENHRY and CDR2 SYGVKD. CDR3 residues: CAINPSGSRDEQFF. CDR3 nucleotide sequence: TGTGCCATCAACCCTAGCGGGAGTCGGGATGAGCAGTTCTTC.

J is TRBJ2-1 and V is TRBV7-2, with 9 bases that match TRBD2. Germline assignment: CDR1 SGHTA and CDR2 FQGNSA. The ends lost 5 bases at V and 9 bases at J; junction bases unmatched: 5. This CDR3 is built from 13 residues. The CDR3 here is CASSRRAGGEQFF. DNA for the CDR3: TGTGCCAGCAGCCGACGAGCGGGAGGTGAGCAGTTCTTC.

The gene calls are TRBV6-2 or TRBV6-3 and TRBJ1-5, with a tentative D call TRBD1 (5 bases). CDR1 and CDR2 from the germline V gene are MNHEY and SVGEGT. V lost 2 bases and J lost 6, with 14 bases in between. This CDR3 has 15 residues. CDR3 amino acids: CASSYGTTLPQPQHF. CDR3 nucleotide sequence: TGTGCCAGCAGTTACGGGACCACACTACCTCAGCCCCAGCATTTT.